This TCR beta chain was sequenced for a study of shared clonotypes between healthy human individuals. This clone was picked up one time. Antigen: not known. Trimming took 2 bases from V and 5 from J, leaving 11 bases between them. In germline, CDR1 is SQVTM, CDR2 ANQGSEA. The CDR3 totals 13 residues. Study-level findings and limits: Larger richness was generally estimated for naive than memory subsets. Shared across a few donors were around 5% of the naive CD4 clonotypes.

Each subset's genomic DNA was shared equally among a number of immunoSEQ plates. Assay used: immunoSEQ multiplex PCR; TCRdb lists only in-frame clones, some missing. Of 1.5 million to 1.9 million clones listed, 95% to 99% are singletons. Healthy and HIV-negative, the adult donors had no recent acute infections or vaccinations. The chain carries TRBV29-1 and TRBJ2-3; possible D gene TRBD1, 5 bases. The clonotype originates from a man aged 25-45 years in good health. Sequencing used naive CD4+ T cells sorted from blood. Subset described: CD45RA+ positively selected. The CDR3 DNA reads as TGCAGCGTTGAATCCAGGGTGAAAGATACGCAGTATTTT. Encoded protein: CSVESRVKDTQYF.